One TCR beta chain is described in this entry. The record originates from a study of siplizumab effects on memory and regulatory T cells. Germline V gene lookup returns CDR1 ENHRY and CDR2 SYGVKD. The CDR3 contains 12 residues. V trimming: 6 bases; J trimming: 8 bases; junction bases outside the gene matches: 5. The data were produced by immunoSEQ multiplex PCR, yet TCRdb's version contains in-frame clones alone and is incomplete. The table shows roughly 62,000 clones, with 79% occurring only once. The J gene is TRBJ1-2, the V gene TRBV10-3, with 8 bases identical to TRBD1. The sample was memory CD4+ T cells sorted from blood. This TCR was sampled from a human donor in good health. The CDR3 region has the DNA TGTGCCATCAGCCCGAGGACAGGGGGCTACACCTTC. The encoded protein is CAISPRTGGYTF.